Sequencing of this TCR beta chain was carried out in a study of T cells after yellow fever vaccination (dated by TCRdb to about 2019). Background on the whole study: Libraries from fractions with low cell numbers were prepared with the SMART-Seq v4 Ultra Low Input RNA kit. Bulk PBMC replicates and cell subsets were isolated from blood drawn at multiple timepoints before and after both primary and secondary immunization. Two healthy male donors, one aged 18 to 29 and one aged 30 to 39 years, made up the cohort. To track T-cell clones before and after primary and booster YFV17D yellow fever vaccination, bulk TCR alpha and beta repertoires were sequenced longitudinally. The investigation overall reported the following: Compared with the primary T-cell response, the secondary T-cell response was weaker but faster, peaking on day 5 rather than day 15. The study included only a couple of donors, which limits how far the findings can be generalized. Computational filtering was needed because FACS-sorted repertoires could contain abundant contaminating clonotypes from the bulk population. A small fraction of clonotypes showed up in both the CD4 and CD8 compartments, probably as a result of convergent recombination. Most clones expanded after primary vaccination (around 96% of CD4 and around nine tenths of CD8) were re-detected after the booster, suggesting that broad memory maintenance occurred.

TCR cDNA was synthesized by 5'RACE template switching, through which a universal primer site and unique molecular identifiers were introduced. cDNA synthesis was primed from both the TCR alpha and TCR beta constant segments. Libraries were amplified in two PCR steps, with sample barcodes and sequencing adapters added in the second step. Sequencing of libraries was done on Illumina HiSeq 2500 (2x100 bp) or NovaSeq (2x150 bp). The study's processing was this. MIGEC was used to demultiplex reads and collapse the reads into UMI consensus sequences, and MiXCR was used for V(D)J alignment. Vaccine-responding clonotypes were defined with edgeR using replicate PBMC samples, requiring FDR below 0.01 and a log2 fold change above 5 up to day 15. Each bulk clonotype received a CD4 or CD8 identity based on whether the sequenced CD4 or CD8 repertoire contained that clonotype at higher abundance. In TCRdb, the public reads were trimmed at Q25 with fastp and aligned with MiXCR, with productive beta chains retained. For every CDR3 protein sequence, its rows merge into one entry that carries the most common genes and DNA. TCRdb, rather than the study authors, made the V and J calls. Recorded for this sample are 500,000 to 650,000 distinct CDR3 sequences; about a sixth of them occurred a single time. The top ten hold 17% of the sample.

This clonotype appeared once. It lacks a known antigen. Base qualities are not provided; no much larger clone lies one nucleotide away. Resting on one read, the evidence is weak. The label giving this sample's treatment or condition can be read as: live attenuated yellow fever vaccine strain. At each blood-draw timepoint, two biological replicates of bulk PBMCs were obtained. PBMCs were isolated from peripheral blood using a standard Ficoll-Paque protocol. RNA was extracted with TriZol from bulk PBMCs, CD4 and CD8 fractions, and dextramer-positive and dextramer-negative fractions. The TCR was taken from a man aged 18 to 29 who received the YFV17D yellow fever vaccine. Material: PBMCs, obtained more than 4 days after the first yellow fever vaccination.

The CDR3 sequence is CASSFGTGNGYTF. The bases read TGCGCCAGCAGCTTCGGGACAGGGAATGGCTACACCTTC. The rearrangement combines TRBV5-1 with TRBJ1-2, and TRBD1 matches 9 of the central bases. Spanning cysteine to phenylalanine, the CDR3 consists of 13 amino acids. Just the 39-base CDR3 DNA is kept, in frame starting at base 1. After removal of 2 bases from V and 6 bases from J, the junction retains 2 bases not matched to a gene. As encoded in the germline V gene, CDR1 is SGHRS while CDR2 is YFSETQ.